Below, one T cell receptor (beta chain) is given with its context. This CDR3 has 17 residues. This sample is drawn from a study of control samples from healthy donors and cancer patients. Sequencing used immunoSEQ multiplex PCR; TCRdb keeps in-frame clones, though not all of them. The table records 70,000 to 100,000 clones, around 92% of them present only once. The sample consisted of blood. This clonotype was sampled from a man aged 50 to 60 in good health. The chain recombines TRBV21-1 with TRBJ2-3; whether TRBD1, the table's D call, matches the DNA was not checked. TRBV21-1 has pseudogene status. This CDR3 is CASSTTGQGAHADTQYF. The CDR3 nucleotides are TGTGCCAGCAGCACGACGGGACAGGGGGCGCACGCAGATACGCAGTATTTT.